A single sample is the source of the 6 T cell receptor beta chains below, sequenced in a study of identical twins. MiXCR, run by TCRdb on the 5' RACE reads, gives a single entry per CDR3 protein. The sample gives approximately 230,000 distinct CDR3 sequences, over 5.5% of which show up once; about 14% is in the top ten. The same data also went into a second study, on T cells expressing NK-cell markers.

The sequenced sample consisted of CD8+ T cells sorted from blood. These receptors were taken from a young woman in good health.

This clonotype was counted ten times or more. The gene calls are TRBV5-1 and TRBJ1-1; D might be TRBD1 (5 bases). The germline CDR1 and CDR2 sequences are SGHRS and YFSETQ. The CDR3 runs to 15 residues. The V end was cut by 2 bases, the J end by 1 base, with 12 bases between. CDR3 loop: CASSLGWQGNTEAFF. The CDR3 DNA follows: TGCGCCAGCAGCTTAGGCTGGCAGGGGAACACTGAAGCTTTCTTT.

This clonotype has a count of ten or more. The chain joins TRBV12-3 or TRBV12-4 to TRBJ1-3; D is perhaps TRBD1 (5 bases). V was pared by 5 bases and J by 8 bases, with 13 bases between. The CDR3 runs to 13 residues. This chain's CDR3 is CASSLSGQDTIYF. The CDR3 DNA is TGTGCCAGCAGTCTTTCAGGGCAGGACACCATATATTTT.

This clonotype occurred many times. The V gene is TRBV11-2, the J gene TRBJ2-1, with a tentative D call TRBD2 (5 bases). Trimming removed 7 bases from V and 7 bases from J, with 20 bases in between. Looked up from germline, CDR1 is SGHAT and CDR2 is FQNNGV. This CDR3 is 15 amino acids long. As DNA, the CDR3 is TGTGCCAGCACGAAGCGAGACGGCGGGCTGAATGAGCAGTTCTTC. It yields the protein CASTKRDGGLNEQFF.

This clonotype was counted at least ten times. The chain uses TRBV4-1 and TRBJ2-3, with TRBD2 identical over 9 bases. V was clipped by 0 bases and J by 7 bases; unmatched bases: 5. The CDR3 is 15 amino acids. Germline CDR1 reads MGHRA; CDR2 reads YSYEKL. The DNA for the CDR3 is TGCGCCAGCAGCCAAGAAACGGGACTAGCATATACGCAGTATTTT. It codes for CASSQETGLAYTQYF.

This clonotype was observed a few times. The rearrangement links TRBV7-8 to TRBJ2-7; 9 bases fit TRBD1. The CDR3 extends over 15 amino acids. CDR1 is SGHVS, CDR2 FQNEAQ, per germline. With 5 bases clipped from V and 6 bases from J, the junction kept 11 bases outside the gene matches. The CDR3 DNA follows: TGTGCCAGCAGCGAAACTACGGGACAGGGCTCCGAGCAGTACTTC. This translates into CASSETTGQGSEQYF.

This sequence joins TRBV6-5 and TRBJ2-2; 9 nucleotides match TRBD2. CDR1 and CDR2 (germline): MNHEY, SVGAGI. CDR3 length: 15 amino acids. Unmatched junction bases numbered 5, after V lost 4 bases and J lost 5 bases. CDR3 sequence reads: CASSFQLAGTGELFF. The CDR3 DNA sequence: TGTGCCAGCAGTTTTCAACTAGCGGGTACCGGGGAGCTGTTTTTT.